This is a list of T cell receptor beta chains from one sample in a study of blood T cell repertoires in COVID-19. Assay: immunoSEQ multiplex PCR; the TCRdb copy retains only in-frame clones and omits some. The repertoire has approximately 64,000 clones, around nine tenths of them found once; the top ten carry roughly a tenth. The sample comprised PBMCs or T cells enriched from blood (not recorded which). All receptors derive from a woman between 40 and 50 years old who had recovered from COVID-19. The CDR3 runs from the conserved cysteine through the conserved F or W. Each record gives: J gene, V gene, D gene, clone size, CDR3 protein, CDR3 DNA. A D gene is named only where the DNA matches it firmly. The size field is filled for only some rows; it gives once, few, many or a size class.

j_call: TRBJ1-1
v_call: TRBV11-2
d_call: NA
clone_size: once
cdr3_aa: CASSLGPQNTEAFF
cdr3_nt: TGTGCCAGCAGCTTAGGTCCACAGAACACTGAAGCTTTCTTT

j_call: TRBJ2-3
v_call: TRBV7-9
d_call: NA
clone_size: NA
cdr3_aa: CASSPSTPNGLTYTDTQYF
cdr3_nt: TGTGCCAGCAGCCCTTCTACCCCGAACGGACTGACATACACAGATACGCAGTATTTT

j_call: TRBJ2-7
v_call: TRBV18
d_call: NA
clone_size: NA
cdr3_aa: CASSPDSSYEQYF
cdr3_nt: TGTGCCAGCTCACCGGACAGCTCCTACGAGCAGTACTTC

j_call: TRBJ1-2
v_call: TRBV12-5
d_call: TRBD1
clone_size: few
cdr3_aa: CASGLVYRGYGYTF
cdr3_nt: TGTGCTAGTGGTTTGGTATACAGGGGCTATGGCTACACCTTC

j_call: TRBJ1-2
v_call: TRBV7-9
d_call: NA
clone_size: NA
cdr3_aa: CASSGDGGRNHNYGYTF
cdr3_nt: TGTGCCAGCAGCGGGGACGGGGGACGCAACCATAACTATGGCTACACCTTC

j_call: TRBJ2-1
v_call: TRBV29-1
d_call: TRBD1
clone_size: few
cdr3_aa: CSVPGGREQFF
cdr3_nt: TGCAGCGTTCCAGGGGGCAGGGAGCAGTTCTTC

j_call: TRBJ2-7
v_call: TRBV30
d_call: TRBD2
clone_size: NA
cdr3_aa: CACSGSGEEQYF
cdr3_nt: TGTGCCTGTTCGGGTAGCGGGGAAGAGCAGTACTTC

j_call: TRBJ2-3
v_call: TRBV7-9
d_call: NA
clone_size: once
cdr3_aa: CASSLAQVFSTDTQYF
cdr3_nt: TGTGCCAGCAGCTTAGCACAGGTCTTTAGCACAGATACGCAGTATTTT

j_call: TRBJ1-1
v_call: TRBV5-1
d_call: TRBD1
clone_size: NA
cdr3_aa: CASSVRTGSNTEAFF
cdr3_nt: TGCGCCAGCAGCGTACGGACAGGGAGTAACACTGAAGCTTTCTTT

j_call: TRBJ1-1
v_call: TRBV11-2
d_call: NA
clone_size: NA
cdr3_aa: CASSLHWQGSTEAFF
cdr3_nt: TGTGCCAGCAGCTTACATTGGCAGGGAAGCACTGAAGCTTTCTTT

j_call: TRBJ2-5
v_call: TRBV5-4
d_call: NA
clone_size: once
cdr3_aa: CASSLTGETQYF
cdr3_nt: TGTGCCAGCAGCTTGACAGGGGAGACCCAGTACTTC

j_call: TRBJ2-7
v_call: TRBV6-2/TRBV6-3
d_call: NA
clone_size: NA
cdr3_aa: CASSYSKANEQYF
cdr3_nt: TGTGCCAGCAGTTACTCGAAAGCGAACGAGCAGTACTTC

j_call: TRBJ2-5
v_call: TRBV15
d_call: NA
clone_size: NA
cdr3_aa: CATSRAGAAMGETQYF
cdr3_nt: TGTGCCACCAGCAGAGCCGGAGCGGCGATGGGAGAGACCCAGTACTTC

j_call: TRBJ1-2
v_call: TRBV5-4
d_call: TRBD1
clone_size: NA
cdr3_aa: CASSADRVYGYTF
cdr3_nt: TGTGCCAGCAGCGCGGACAGGGTATATGGCTACACCTTC

j_call: TRBJ1-1
v_call: TRBV11-2
d_call: TRBD1
clone_size: NA
cdr3_aa: CASSLEGTGFEAFF
cdr3_nt: TGTGCCAGCAGCTTAGAAGGGACAGGCTTTGAAGCTTTCTTT

j_call: TRBJ1-1
v_call: TRBV19
d_call: NA
clone_size: NA
cdr3_aa: CASSPGASGDTEAFF
cdr3_nt: TGTGCCAGTAGCCCCGGGGCCTCAGGGGACACTGAAGCTTTCTTT

j_call: TRBJ1-2
v_call: TRBV28
d_call: TRBD1
clone_size: once
cdr3_aa: CASSLPQGQGRGYTF
cdr3_nt: TGTGCCAGCAGTTTGCCCCAGGGACAGGGTCGTGGCTACACCTTC

j_call: TRBJ2-1
v_call: TRBV19
d_call: TRBD1
clone_size: NA
cdr3_aa: CASSVPGQGHNEQFF
cdr3_nt: TGTGCCAGTAGTGTCCCGGGACAGGGTCACAATGAGCAGTTCTTC

j_call: TRBJ1-2
v_call: TRBV5-6
d_call: NA
clone_size: once
cdr3_aa: CASGRDINYGYTF
cdr3_nt: TGTGCCAGCGGCCGTGACATTAACTATGGCTACACCTTC

j_call: TRBJ2-7
v_call: TRBV29-1
d_call: NA
clone_size: NA
cdr3_aa: CSVEAFYEQYF
cdr3_nt: TGCAGCGTTGAAGCTTTCTACGAGCAGTACTTC

j_call: TRBJ2-7
v_call: TRBV19
d_call: TRBD1
clone_size: once
cdr3_aa: CASSALRDSSYEQYF
cdr3_nt: TGTGCCAGTAGTGCGCTCCGGGACAGCTCCTACGAGCAGTACTTC

j_call: TRBJ1-1
v_call: TRBV19
d_call: NA
clone_size: once
cdr3_aa: CASSIGGEGTEAFF
cdr3_nt: TGTGCCAGTAGTATCGGCGGGGAGGGCACTGAAGCTTTCTTT

j_call: TRBJ1-2
v_call: TRBV7-8
d_call: TRBD1
clone_size: NA
cdr3_aa: CASSSDAGFRQGGNYGYTF
cdr3_nt: TGTGCCAGCAGCTCCGACGCGGGATTTCGACAGGGGGGTAACTATGGCTACACCTTC

j_call: TRBJ1-1
v_call: TRBV25-1
d_call: NA
clone_size: once
cdr3_aa: CASSSGLASAEAFF
cdr3_nt: TGTGCCAGCAGCTCGGGACTGGCGAGCGCTGAAGCTTTCTTT

j_call: TRBJ1-2
v_call: TRBV27
d_call: NA
clone_size: NA
cdr3_aa: CASSPRDGGSYGYTF
cdr3_nt: TGTGCCAGCAGCCCCCGGGATGGAGGCTCCTATGGCTACACCTTC

j_call: TRBJ1-5
v_call: TRBV15
d_call: NA
clone_size: NA
cdr3_aa: CATSREWSLNQPQHF
cdr3_nt: TGTGCCACCAGCAGAGAGTGGAGCCTAAATCAGCCCCAGCATTTT

j_call: TRBJ1-2
v_call: TRBV5-6
d_call: NA
clone_size: NA
cdr3_aa: CASSPGFTYGYTF
cdr3_nt: TGTGCCAGCAGCCCAGGGTTTACCTATGGCTACACCTTC

j_call: TRBJ1-1
v_call: TRBV27
d_call: NA
clone_size: once
cdr3_aa: CASSFRGGIPEAFF
cdr3_nt: TGTGCCAGCAGTTTTCGCGGGGGAATCCCTGAAGCTTTCTTT

j_call: TRBJ1-3
v_call: TRBV7-9
d_call: TRBD1
clone_size: few
cdr3_aa: CASSPTGTETGNTIYF
cdr3_nt: TGTGCCAGCAGCCCCACCGGGACAGAAACTGGAAACACCATATATTTT

j_call: TRBJ1-4
v_call: TRBV6-5
d_call: NA
clone_size: NA
cdr3_aa: CASSKRRDEKLFF
cdr3_nt: TGTGCCAGCAGTAAGCGCCGCGATGAAAAACTGTTTTTT

j_call: TRBJ1-1
v_call: TRBV25-1
d_call: TRBD1
clone_size: NA
cdr3_aa: CASRDTQGGNTEAFF
cdr3_nt: TGTGCCAGCAGGGATACCCAGGGGGGGAACACTGAAGCTTTCTTT

j_call: TRBJ2-5
v_call: TRBV29-1
d_call: TRBD2
clone_size: once
cdr3_aa: CSVEDPILAGAQETQYF
cdr3_nt: TGCAGCGTTGAAGATCCGATACTAGCGGGGGCCCAAGAGACCCAGTACTTC

j_call: TRBJ2-3
v_call: TRBV3-1/TRBV3-2
d_call: TRBD2
clone_size: NA
cdr3_aa: CASSRNSGGHSTDTQYF
cdr3_nt: TGTGCCAGCAGCCGGAATAGCGGGGGGCATAGCACAGATACGCAGTATTTT

j_call: TRBJ2-7
v_call: TRBV18
d_call: NA
clone_size: NA
cdr3_aa: CASSPPVQVDEQYF
cdr3_nt: TGTGCCAGCTCACCACCAGTGCAGGTTGACGAGCAGTACTTC

j_call: TRBJ1-1
v_call: TRBV5-1
d_call: NA
clone_size: NA
cdr3_aa: CASVDLTVSNTEAFF
cdr3_nt: TGCGCCAGCGTAGACCTGACAGTGTCGAACACTGAAGCTTTCTTT

j_call: TRBJ1-4
v_call: TRBV6-1
d_call: TRBD1
clone_size: NA
cdr3_aa: CASSEVSWQGAGDEKLFF
cdr3_nt: TGTGCCAGCAGTGAAGTTTCCTGGCAGGGGGCTGGAGATGAAAAACTGTTTTTT